This TCR beta chain was captured by sequencing in a study of control samples from healthy donors and cancer patients. Some clones are missing from TCRdb's copy, which holds only in-frame ones; the method was immunoSEQ multiplex PCR. The sample carries 13,000 to 15,000 clones, approximately 80% recorded once. The length of the CDR3 is 11 residues. Germline V CDR1 and CDR2: DFQATT, SNEGSKA (reference sequence). With 6 bases removed from V and 6 bases from J, the gap between germline ends came to 10 bases. The sequence was obtained from a female donor with lung cancer. V usage is TRBV20-1 and J usage is TRBJ2-3, with D hard to call. Sequenced sample: formalin-fixed, paraffin-embedded tissue. The chain's CDR3 is CSAQTGDTQYF. CDR3 nucleotide sequence: TGCAGTGCGCAAACTGGCGATACGCAGTATTTT.